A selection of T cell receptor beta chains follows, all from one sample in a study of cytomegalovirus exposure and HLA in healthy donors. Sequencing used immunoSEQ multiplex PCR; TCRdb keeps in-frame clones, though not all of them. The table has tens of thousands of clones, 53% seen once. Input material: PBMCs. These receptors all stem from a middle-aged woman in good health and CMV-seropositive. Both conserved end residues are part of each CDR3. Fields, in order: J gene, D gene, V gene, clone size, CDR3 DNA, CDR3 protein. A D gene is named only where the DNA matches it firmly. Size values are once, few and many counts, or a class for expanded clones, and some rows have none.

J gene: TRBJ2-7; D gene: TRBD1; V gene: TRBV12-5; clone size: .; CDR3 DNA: TGTGCTAGTGGTTTGGAACAGGGGGCGAACGAGCAGTACTTC; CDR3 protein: CASGLEQGANEQYF
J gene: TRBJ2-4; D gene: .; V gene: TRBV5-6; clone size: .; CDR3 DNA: TGTGCCAGCAACCGAGTTTCAGCCAAAAACATTCAGTACTTC; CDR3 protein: CASNRVSAKNIQYF
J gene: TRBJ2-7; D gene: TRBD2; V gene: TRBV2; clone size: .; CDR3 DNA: TGTGCCAGCAGACTAAGCGGGGGCTCCTACGAGCAGTACTTC; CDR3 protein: CASRLSGGSYEQYF
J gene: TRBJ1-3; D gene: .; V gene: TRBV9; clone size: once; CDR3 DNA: TGTGCCAGCAGCCCGTCGGGCAGTGCGGGAAACACCACATATTTT; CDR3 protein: CASSPSGSAGNTTYF
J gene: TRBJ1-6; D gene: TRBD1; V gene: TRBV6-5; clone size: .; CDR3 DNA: TGTGCCAGCAGTCCCAGGACAGGGTTGAATTCACCCCTCCACTTT; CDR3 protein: CASSPRTGLNSPLHF
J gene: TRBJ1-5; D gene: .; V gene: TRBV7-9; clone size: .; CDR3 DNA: TGTGCCAGCAGCTTAGACGGGAATCAGCCCCAGCATTTT; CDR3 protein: CASSLDGNQPQHF
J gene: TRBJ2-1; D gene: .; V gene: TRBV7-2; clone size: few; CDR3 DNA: TGTGCCAGCAGCTTCTTTTGGGTCCCCCCAGGCAATGAGCAGTTCTTC; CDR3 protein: CASSFFWVPPGNEQFF
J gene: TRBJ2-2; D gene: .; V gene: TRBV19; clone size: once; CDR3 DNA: TGTGCCACCAGACAGACCGGGGAGCTGTTTTTT; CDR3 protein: CATRQTGELFF
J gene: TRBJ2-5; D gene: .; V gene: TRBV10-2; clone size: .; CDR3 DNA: TGCGCCAGCAGTGATTTGAGAGGGCAAGAGACCCAGTACTTC; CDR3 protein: CASSDLRGQETQYF
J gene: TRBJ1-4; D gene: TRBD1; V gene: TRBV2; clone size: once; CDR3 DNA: TGTGCCAGCAGCCCGGGACAGGGTCGGGAAAAACTGTTTTTT; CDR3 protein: CASSPGQGREKLFF
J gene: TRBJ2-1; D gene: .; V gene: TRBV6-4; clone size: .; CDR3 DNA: TGTGCCAGCAGTCCGATAGGAGGGTCCTACAATGAGCAGTTCTTC; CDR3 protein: CASSPIGGSYNEQFF
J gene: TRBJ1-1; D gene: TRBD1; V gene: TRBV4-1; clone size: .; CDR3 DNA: TGCGCCAGCAGCCGACGGACAGGCATGAACACTGAAGCTTTCTTT; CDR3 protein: CASSRRTGMNTEAFF
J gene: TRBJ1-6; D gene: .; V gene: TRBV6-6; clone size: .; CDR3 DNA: TGTGCCAGCAGTTACCCCCTGTGGAGGGATAATTCACCCCTCCACTTT; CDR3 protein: CASSYPLWRDNSPLHF
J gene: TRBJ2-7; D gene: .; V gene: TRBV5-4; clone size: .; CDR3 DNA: TGTGCCAGCACCATTGAACAGGGTTACGAGCAGTACTTC; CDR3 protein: CASTIEQGYEQYF
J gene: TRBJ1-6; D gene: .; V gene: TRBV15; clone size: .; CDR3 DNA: TGTGCCACCAGCAGAGATAGACTAGGTACTTCACCCCTCCACTTT; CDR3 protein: CATSRDRLGTSPLHF
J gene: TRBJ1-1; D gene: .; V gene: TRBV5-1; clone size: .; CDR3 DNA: TGCGCCAGCACCCAGAGGGAGAACACTGAAGCTTTCTTT; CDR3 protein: CASTQRENTEAFF
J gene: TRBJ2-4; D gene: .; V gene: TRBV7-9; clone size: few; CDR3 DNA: TGTGCCAGCAGCTGGTACCAGGGGAACCCAGCCAAAAACATTCAGTACTTC; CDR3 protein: CASSWYQGNPAKNIQYF
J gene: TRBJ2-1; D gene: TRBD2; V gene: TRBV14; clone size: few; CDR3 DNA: TGTGCCAGCAGCCATCTCTCTAGCGGGGGCTATCGGGAGCAGTTCTTC; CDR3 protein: CASSHLSSGGYREQFF
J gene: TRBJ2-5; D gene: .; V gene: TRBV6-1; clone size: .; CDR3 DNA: TGTGCCAGCACCTATGACAGCCAAGAGACCCAGTACTTC; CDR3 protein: CASTYDSQETQYF
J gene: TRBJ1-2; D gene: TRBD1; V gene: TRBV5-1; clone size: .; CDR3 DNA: TGCGCCAGCAGCTTGGGTCCGGGACAGCCTAACTATGGCTACACCTTC; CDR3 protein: CASSLGPGQPNYGYTF
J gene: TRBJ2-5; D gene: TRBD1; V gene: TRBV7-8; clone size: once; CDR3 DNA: TGTGCCAGCAGCCGGGGAAGGGGGCCGGGGGAGACCCAGTACTTC; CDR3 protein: CASSRGRGPGETQYF
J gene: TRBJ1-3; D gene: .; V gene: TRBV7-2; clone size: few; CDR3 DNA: TGTGCCAGCAGCCCCGACAGTGGAAACACCATATATTTT; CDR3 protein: CASSPDSGNTIYF
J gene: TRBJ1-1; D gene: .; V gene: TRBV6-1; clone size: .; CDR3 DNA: TGTGCCAGCAGTGACCGCCGGAGGGTCGGGGCTGAAGCTTTCTTT; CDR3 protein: CASSDRRRVGAEAFF
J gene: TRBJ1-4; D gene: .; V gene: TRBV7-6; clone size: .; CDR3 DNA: TGTGCCAGCAGCCAACAGGCCTCAAATGAAAAACTGTTTTTT; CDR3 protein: CASSQQASNEKLFF
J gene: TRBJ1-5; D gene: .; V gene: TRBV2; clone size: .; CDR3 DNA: TGTGCCAGCAGTGAAGGGGTAGGGGCAGGGGTCAATCAGCCCCAGCATTTT; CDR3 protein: CASSEGVGAGVNQPQHF
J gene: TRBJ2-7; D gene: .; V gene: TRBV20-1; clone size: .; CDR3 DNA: TGCAGTGCTTTACAGGGTTACGAGCAGTACTTC; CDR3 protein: CSALQGYEQYF
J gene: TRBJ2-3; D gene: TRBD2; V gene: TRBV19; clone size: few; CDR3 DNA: TGTGCCACCGGAGACGGGGGGGCCGTTACAGATACGCAGTATTTT; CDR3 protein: CATGDGGAVTDTQYF
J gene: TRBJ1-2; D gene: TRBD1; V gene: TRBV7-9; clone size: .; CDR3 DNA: TGTGCCAGCAGCTTCGGGACAGCTTATGGCTACACCTTC; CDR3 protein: CASSFGTAYGYTF
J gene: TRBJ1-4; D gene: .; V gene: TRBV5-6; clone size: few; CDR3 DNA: TGTGCCAGCAGCTTGGGCGTGGAAAAACTGTTTTTT; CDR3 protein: CASSLGVEKLFF
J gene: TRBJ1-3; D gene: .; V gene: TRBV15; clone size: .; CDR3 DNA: TGTGCCACCAGCAGAGAGGGGCGAAACACCATATATTTT; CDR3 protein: CATSREGRNTIYF
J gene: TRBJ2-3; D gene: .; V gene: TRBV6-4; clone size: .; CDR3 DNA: TGTGCCAGCAGTGACTCGTCGGGGGGCACAGATACGCAGTATTTT; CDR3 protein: CASSDSSGGTDTQYF
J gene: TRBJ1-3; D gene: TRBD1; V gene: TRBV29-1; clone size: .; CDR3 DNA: TGCAGCGCTGGAGCCGGGACAGCAAACTCTGGAAACACCATATATTTT; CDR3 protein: CSAGAGTANSGNTIYF
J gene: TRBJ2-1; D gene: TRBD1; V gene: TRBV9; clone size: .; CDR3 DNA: TGTGCCAGCAGCTTCGAAACAGGGGACCCCGGGGATGAGCAGTTCTTC; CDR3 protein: CASSFETGDPGDEQFF
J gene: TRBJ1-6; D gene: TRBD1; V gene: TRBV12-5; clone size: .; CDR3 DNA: TGTGCTAGTGGTTTCGGGACAGGGGGTTTGGGTACCCTCCACTTT; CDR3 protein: CASGFGTGGLGTLHF